This TCR beta chain was documented in a study of blood T cell dynamics during melanoma immunotherapy. TCRdb keeps only in-frame clones here, not all; method: immunoSEQ multiplex PCR. The sample comprises around 10,000 clones, roughly 80% of which are singletons, and approximately 20% rests with the top ten. The germline V and J ends were trimmed by 7 bases and 4 bases, with 14 bases remaining between them. The CDR3 contains 13 residues. Germline CDR1 and CDR2: SGHRS and YFSETQ. The time point is: week 3, after first cycle of checkpoint inhibitor. Samples come from before therapy and from week 3 after the first blockade cycle. Prior systemic cancer therapy, immunosuppressant use and other active malignancies excluded patients.

The receptor was isolated from a human donor with melanoma. This sample comprised blood, obtained from a patient treated with checkpoint blockade. The V and J genes are TRBV5-1 and TRBJ2-5, with D perhaps TRBD1 (5 bases). The CDR3 region has the DNA TGCGCCAGCCACCAAACAGGTGGAGAGACCCAGTACTTC. Protein product: CASHQTGGETQYF. The variable domain in full, completed from reference TRBV5-1 and TRBJ2-5, reads KAGVTQTPRYLIKTRGQQVTLSCSPISGHRSVSWYQQTPGQGLQFLFEYFSETQRNKGNFPGRFSGRQFSNSRSEMNVSTLELGDSALYLCASHQTGGETQYFGPGTRLLVL.